Detailed here is one T cell receptor beta chain. These data originate in a study of control samples from healthy donors and cancer patients. The protocol was immunoSEQ multiplex PCR, while the TCRdb copy is restricted to in-frame clones and leaves out a portion. The sample contains roughly 130,000 clones, around 85% of which appear only once. CDR1 and CDR2 (germline): SNHLY, FYNNEI. V gave up 6 bases and J gave up 0 bases, with 8 bases separating them. The CDR3 length is 14 residues. This clonotype originated in a woman aged 25 to 39 in good health. Sequences were obtained from blood. The chain recombines TRBV2 with TRBJ2-2, with D unresolved. The CDR3 DNA reads TGTGCCAGCAGAAGGATCTCGAACACCGGGGAGCTGTTTTTT. Translating it yields CASRRISNTGELFF.